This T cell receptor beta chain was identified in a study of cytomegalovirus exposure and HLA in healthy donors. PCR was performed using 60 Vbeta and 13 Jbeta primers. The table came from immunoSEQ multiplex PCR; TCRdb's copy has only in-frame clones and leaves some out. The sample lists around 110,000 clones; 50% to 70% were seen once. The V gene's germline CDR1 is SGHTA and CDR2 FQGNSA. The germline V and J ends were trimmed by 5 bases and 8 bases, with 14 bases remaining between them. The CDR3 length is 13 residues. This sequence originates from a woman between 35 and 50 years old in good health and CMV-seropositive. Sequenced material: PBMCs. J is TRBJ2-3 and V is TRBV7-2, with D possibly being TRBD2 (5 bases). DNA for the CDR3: TGTGCCAGCAGCCGGGGAAGGGCGGCTACGCAGTATTTT. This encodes CASSRGRAATQYF.